These 7 T cell receptor beta chains share one sample of origin, sequenced in a study of cytomegalovirus exposure and HLA in healthy donors. The protocol was immunoSEQ multiplex PCR, while the TCRdb copy is restricted to in-frame clones and leaves out a portion. The repertoire holds around 300,000 clones, with 70% to 90% as singletons. Sequenced input: PBMCs. The source of these receptors is a woman between 18 and 30 years old in good health and CMV-seronegative.

This chain joins TRBV10-3 and TRBJ1-1; D call uncertain. CDR1 is ENHRY and CDR2 is SYGVKD in the germline V gene. V was shortened by 3 bases and J by 5 bases, with 10 bases between the two germline ends. The CDR3 is 13 residues long. CDR3 region: CAISDFSLTEAFF. The CDR3 DNA sequence: TGTGCCATCAGTGACTTTTCGCTAACTGAAGCTTTCTTT.

This chain joins TRBV27 and TRBJ1-2; tentative D call: TRBD1 (5 bases). Germline loops: CDR1 MNHEY, CDR2 SMNVEV (reference sequence). Trimming removed 8 bases from V and 5 bases from J, with 9 bases in between. This CDR3 is built from 11 residues. The CDR3 protein is CASAGPYGYTF. In DNA, the CDR3 is TGTGCCAGCGCAGGGCCTTATGGCTACACCTTC.

Only a few counts were recorded for this clone. The rearrangement links TRBV5-1 to TRBJ2-7, with 9 bases aligning to TRBD1. Trimming removed 4 bases from V and 3 bases from J; junction bases left unmatched: 5. CDR1 and CDR2 (germline): SGHRS, YFSETQ. The CDR3 contains 14 residues. The CDR3 region has the DNA TGCGCCAGCAGCCCACAGGGGGCCGACTACGAGCAGTACTTC. Translated: CASSPQGADYEQYF.

The V and J genes are TRBV25-1 and TRBJ1-3; the D is unclear. Germline V gene lookup returns CDR1 MGHDK and CDR2 SYGVNS. The V end was cut by 4 bases, the J end by 0 bases, with 13 bases between. The CDR3 sequence is 16 residues long. The CDR3 DNA reads TGTGCCAGCAGTGGGTCTGGGCCCCTCTCTGGAAACACCATATATTTT. Translation: CASSGSGPLSGNTIYF. Based on the CDR3 plus reference TRBV25-1 and TRBJ1-3, the full variable domain is EADIYQTPRYLVIGTGKKITLECSQTMGHDKMYWYQQDPGMELHLIHYSYGVNSTEKGDLSSESTVSRIRTEHFPLTLESARPSHTSQYLCASSGSGPLSGNTIYFGEGSWLTVV.

V gene TRBV5-1 combines with J gene TRBJ2-7, with 7 bases matching TRBD1. CDR1 is SGHRS and CDR2 is YFSETQ in the germline V gene. CDR3 size: 15 residues. Trimming at V came to 0 bases and at J to 3 bases, leaving 6 bases not matched to a gene. CDR3 DNA: TGCGCCAGCAGCTTGGACGGGGACAGATACTACGAGCAGTACTTC. Its translation is CASSLDGDRYYEQYF.

The chain is built from TRBV5-4 and TRBJ2-7; 9 bases are a match to TRBD1. Germline assignment: CDR1 SGHNT and CDR2 YYREEE (reference sequence). This CDR3 has 13 amino acids. V lost 4 bases and J lost 6; bases outside the gene matches: 5. The CDR3 sequence: CASSTGTGSEQYF. The CDR3 region has the DNA TGTGCCAGCAGCACCGGGACAGGGAGCGAGCAGTACTTC.

This clone was detected only a few times. This sequence joins TRBV30 and TRBJ2-5, with a tentative D call TRBD1 (5 bases). V lost 4 bases and J 5 bases, leaving 11 bases between the germline ends. CDR1 and CDR2 (germline): GTSNPN, SVGIG (reference sequence). The CDR3 runs 12 residues. In DNA, the CDR3 is TGTGCCTGGATACAGGAAAAGGAGACCCAGTACTTC. As protein: CAWIQEKETQYF.